The clone carrying this TCR beta chain was seen only a few times. TCRdb used MiXCR to reprocess the 5' RACE reads, holding one entry per CDR3 protein. The sample shows around 340,000 distinct CDR3 sequences, over 13% of them seen only once. This sample was included in a study of T-cell memory formation after mild COVID-19. Looked up from germline, CDR1 is SGHTA and CDR2 is FQGTGA. The V and J ends lost 5 bases and 9 bases respectively, with 11 bases between them. The CDR3 has 12 residues. Material: PBMCs or a T cell subset sorted from them (not recorded which). The V gene is TRBV7-3, the J gene TRBJ2-1, with no clear D. This receptor was identified in a man aged 18 to 35 who had mild COVID-19 (a few samples of this study predate the infection). Cell type and time point are not known. The chain's CDR3 is CASSPTPGEQFF. The CDR3 DNA sequence: TGTGCCAGCAGCCCTACTCCTGGTGAGCAGTTCTTC.